This T cell receptor (beta chain) was recovered during a study of shared clonotypes between healthy human individuals. V lost 6 bases, J lost 8 bases, and 22 bases lay in between. The CDR3 has 15 amino acids. CDR1 and CDR2 (germline): LGHNT, FRNRAP. Assay: immunoSEQ multiplex PCR; the TCRdb copy retains only in-frame clones and omits some. The sample has about 1.1 million clones; about 80% are singletons. The donors were adults (healthy and HIV-negative) with no recent acute infections or vaccinations. This sequence was found in a man between 18 and 29 years old in good health. Some clones in this sample may be carry-over from other donors' samples. This rearrangement joins TRBV12-5 to TRBJ1-2; D not certain. The sequenced material came from memory CD4+ T cells from PBMCs. The subset here: CD45RA-negative fraction. CDR3 protein: CASGPDPSAIRGYTF. As DNA, the CDR3 is TGTGCTAGTGGCCCCGATCCCTCCGCGATTAGAGGCTACACCTTC.